The sequence of this T cell receptor (beta chain) was determined in a study of T cell repertoires in cytomegalovirus infection. Germline CDR1 reads SGHAT; CDR2 reads FQNNGV. The CDR3 consists of 16 residues. Trimming removed 6 bases from V and 4 bases from J; junction bases left unmatched: 9. TCRdb re-analysed the reads in MiXCR, keeping a single row per CDR3 protein. Of around 280,000 distinct CDR3 sequences in the sample, around 15% were seen once. The sequenced material came from PBMCs. This receptor was taken from a human donor in good health (CMV status not recorded). Some clones in this sample may be carry-over from other donors' samples. The rearrangement links TRBV11-2 to TRBJ2-2; 9 nucleotides line up with TRBD2. The CDR3 sequence: CASRISGGLGTGELFF. The CDR3, as DNA: TGTGCCAGCAGGATTAGCGGGGGCCTGGGCACCGGGGAGCTGTTTTTT.